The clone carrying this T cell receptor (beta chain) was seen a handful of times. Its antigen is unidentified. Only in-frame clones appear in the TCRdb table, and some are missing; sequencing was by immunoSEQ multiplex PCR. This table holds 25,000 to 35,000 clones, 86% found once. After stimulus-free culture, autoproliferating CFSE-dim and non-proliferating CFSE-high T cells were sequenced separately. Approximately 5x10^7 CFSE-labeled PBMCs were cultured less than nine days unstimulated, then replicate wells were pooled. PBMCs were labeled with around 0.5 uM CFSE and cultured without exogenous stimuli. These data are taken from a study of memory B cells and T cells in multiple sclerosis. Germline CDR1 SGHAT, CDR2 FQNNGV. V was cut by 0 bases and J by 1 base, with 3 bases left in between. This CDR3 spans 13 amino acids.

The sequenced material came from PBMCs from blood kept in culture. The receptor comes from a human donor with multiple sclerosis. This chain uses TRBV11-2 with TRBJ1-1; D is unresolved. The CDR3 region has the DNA TGTGCCAGCAGCTTAGATTGGAACACTGAAGCTTTCTTT. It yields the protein CASSLDWNTEAFF.